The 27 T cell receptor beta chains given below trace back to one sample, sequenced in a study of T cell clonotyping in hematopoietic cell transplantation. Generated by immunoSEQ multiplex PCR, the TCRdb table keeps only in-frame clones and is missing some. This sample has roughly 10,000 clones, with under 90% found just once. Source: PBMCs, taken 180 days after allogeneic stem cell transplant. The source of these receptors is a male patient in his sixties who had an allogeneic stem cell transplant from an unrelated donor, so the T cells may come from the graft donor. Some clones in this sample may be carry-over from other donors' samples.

CDR3 sequence reads: CASSIDSSGNTIYF. As DNA, the CDR3 is TGTGCCAGTAGTATAGACAGCTCTGGAAACACCATATATTTT. The chain uses TRBV19 and TRBJ1-3; D gene ambiguous. This CDR3 region has 14 residues. The V end lost 0 bases, the J end lost 0 bases, and 3 bases lay between the germline ends. CDR1 and CDR2 (germline): LNHDA, SQIVND (reference sequence).

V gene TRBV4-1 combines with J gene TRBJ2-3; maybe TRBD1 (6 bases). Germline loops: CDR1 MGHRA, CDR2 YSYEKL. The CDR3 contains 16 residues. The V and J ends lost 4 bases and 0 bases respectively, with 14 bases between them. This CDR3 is CASSPDKTGSTDTQYF. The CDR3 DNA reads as TGCGCCAGCAGCCCAGATAAAACAGGGAGCACAGATACGCAGTATTTT.

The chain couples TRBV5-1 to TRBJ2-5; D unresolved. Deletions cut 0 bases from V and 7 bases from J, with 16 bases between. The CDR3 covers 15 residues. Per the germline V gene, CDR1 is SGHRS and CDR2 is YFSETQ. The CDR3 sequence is CASSLGQMVIGTQYF. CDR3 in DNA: TGCGCCAGCAGCTTGGGGCAGATGGTTATCGGGACCCAGTACTTC.

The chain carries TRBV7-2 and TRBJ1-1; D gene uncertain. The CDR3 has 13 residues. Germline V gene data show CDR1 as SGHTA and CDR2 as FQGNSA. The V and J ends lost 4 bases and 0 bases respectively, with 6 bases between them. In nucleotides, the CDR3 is TGTGCCAGCAGCTCAACAGTGAACACTGAAGCTTTCTTT. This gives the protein CASSSTVNTEAFF. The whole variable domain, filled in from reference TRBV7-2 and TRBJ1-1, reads GAGVSQSPSNKVTEKGKDVELRCDPISGHTALYWYRQSLGQGLEFLIYFQGNSAPDKSGLPSDRFSAERTGGSVSTLTIQRTQQEDSAVYLCASSSTVNTEAFFGQGTRLTVV.

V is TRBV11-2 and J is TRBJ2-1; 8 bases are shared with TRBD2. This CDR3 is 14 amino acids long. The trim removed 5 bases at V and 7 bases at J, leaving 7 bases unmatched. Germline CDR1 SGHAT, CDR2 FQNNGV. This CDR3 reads CASSGGLAPNEQFF. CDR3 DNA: TGTGCCAGCAGCGGAGGACTAGCACCTAATGAGCAGTTCTTC.

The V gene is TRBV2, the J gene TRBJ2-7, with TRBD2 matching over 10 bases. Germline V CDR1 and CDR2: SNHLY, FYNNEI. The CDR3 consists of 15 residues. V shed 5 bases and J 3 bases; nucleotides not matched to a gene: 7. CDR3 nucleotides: TGTGCCAGCAGTCCGCGGACTAGCGGTAACTACGAGCAGTACTTC. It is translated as CASSPRTSGNYEQYF.

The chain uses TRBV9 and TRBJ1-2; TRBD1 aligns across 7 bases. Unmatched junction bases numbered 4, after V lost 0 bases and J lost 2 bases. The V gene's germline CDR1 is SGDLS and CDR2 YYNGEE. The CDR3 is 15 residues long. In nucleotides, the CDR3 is TGTGCCAGCAGCGTAGATGGGACAGACAACTATGGCTACACCTTC. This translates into CASSVDGTDNYGYTF.

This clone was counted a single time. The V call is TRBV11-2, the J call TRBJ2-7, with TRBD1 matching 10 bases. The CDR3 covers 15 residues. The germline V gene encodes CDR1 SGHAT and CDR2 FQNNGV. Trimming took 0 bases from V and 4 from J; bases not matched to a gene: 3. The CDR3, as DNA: TGTGCCAGCAGCTTAGAGGGGACAGGGGTTTACGAGCAGTACTTC. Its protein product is CASSLEGTGVYEQYF.

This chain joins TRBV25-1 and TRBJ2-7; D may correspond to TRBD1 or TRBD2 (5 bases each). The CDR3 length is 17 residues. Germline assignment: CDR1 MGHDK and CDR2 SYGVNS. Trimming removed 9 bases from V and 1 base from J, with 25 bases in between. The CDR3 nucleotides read TGTGCCAGTTTGGGGTCATCCGGGACGGAGTCATCCTACGAGCAGTACTTC. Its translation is CASLGSSGTESSYEQYF.

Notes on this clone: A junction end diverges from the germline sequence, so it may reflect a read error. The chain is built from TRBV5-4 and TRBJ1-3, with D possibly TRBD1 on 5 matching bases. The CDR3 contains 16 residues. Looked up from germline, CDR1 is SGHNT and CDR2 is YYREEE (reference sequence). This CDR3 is CASSPSGRISGNTIYF. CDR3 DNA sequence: TGCGCCAGCAGCCCCTCGGGGCGGATCTCTGGAAACACCATATATTTT.

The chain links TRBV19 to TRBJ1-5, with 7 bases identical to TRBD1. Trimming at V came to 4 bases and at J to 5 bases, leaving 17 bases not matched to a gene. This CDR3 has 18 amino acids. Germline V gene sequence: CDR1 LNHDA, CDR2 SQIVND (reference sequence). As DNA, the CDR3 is TGTGCCAGTAGTAATATATTCAGGGACAGTACTGGGGATCAGCCCCAGCATTTT. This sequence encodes CASSNIFRDSTGDQPQHF.

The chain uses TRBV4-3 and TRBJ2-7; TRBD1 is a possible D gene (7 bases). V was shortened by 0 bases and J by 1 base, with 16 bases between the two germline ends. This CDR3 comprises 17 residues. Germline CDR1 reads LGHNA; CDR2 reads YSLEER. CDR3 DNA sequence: TGCGCCAGCAGCCAAGATCAGGGGGGATCCCTATCCTACGAGCAGTACTTC. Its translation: CASSQDQGGSLSYEQYF.

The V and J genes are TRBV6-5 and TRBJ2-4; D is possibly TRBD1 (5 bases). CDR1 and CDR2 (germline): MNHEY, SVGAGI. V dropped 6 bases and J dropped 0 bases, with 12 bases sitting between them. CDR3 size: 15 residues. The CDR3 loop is CASSPGLLAKNIQYF. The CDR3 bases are TGTGCCAGCAGCCCAGGGTTACTAGCCAAAAACATTCAGTACTTC.

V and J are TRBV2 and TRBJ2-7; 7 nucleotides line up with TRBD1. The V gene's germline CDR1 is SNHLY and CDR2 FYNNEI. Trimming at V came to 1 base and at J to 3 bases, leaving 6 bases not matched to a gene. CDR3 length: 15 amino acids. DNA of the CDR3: TGTGCCAGCAGTGAAGACCACTCAGGGGGCTACGAGCAGTACTTC. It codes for CASSEDHSGGYEQYF. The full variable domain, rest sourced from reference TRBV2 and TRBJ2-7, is EPEVTQTPSHQVTQMGQEVILRCVPISNHLYFYWYRQILGQKVEFLVSFYNNEISEKSEIFDDQFSVERPDGSNFTLKIRSTKLEDSAMYFCASSEDHSGGYEQYFGPGTRLTVT.

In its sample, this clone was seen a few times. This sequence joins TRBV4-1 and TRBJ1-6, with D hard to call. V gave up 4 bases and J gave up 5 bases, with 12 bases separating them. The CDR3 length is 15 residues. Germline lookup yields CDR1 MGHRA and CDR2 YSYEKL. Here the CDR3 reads CASSPIPGHNSPLHF. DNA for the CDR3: TGCGCCAGCAGCCCAATCCCTGGACATAATTCACCCCTCCACTTT.

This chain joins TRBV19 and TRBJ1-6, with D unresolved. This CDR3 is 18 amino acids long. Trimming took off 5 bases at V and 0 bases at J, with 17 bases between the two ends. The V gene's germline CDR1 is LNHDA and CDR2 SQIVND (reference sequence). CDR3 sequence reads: CASSGSWLASSYNSPLHF. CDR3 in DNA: TGTGCCAGTAGTGGGAGTTGGCTCGCGAGCTCCTATAATTCACCCCTCCACTTT.

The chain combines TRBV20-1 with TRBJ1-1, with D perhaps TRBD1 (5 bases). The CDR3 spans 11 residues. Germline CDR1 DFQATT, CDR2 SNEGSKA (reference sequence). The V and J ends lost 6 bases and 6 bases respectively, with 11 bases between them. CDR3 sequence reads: CSADRGPEAFF. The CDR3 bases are TGCAGTGCCGACCGGGGCCCTGAAGCTTTCTTT.

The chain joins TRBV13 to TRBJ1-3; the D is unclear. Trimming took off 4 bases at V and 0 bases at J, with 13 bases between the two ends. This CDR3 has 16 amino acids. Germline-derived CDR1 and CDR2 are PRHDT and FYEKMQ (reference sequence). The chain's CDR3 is CASSSSRVSSGNTIYF. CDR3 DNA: TGTGCCAGCAGCTCCTCTAGGGTGAGCTCTGGAAACACCATATATTTT.

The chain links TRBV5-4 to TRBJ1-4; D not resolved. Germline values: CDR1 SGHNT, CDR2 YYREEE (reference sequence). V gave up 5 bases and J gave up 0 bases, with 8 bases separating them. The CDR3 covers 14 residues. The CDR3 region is CASSTFATNEKLFF. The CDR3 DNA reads TGTGCCAGCAGTACCTTCGCAACTAATGAAAAACTGTTTTTT. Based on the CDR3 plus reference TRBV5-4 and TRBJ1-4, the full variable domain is ETGVTQSPTHLIKTRGQQVTLRCSSQSGHNTVSWYQQALGQGPQFIFQYYREEENGRGNFPPRFSGLQFPNYSSELNVNALELDDSALYLCASSTFATNEKLFFGSGTQLSVL.

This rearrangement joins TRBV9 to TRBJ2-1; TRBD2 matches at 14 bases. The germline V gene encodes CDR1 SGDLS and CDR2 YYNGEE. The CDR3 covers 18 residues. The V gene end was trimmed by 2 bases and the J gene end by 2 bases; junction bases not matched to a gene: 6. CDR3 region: CASSVAGTSGGTYNEQFF. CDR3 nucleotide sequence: TGTGCCAGCAGCGTGGCCGGGACTAGCGGGGGTACCTACAATGAGCAGTTCTTC.

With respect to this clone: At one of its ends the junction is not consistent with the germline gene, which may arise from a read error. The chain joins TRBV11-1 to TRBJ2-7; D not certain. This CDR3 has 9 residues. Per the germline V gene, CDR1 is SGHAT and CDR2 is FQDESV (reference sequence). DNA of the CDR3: TGTGCCAGCAGCTTAACCTTGAGCTTC. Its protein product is CASSLTLSF.

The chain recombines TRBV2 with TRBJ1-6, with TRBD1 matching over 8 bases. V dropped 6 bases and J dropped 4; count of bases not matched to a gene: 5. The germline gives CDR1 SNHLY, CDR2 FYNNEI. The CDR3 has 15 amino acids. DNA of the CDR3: TGTGCCAGCAGCGGACAGGGCCGTTATAATTCACCCCTCCACTTT. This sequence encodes CASSGQGRYNSPLHF.

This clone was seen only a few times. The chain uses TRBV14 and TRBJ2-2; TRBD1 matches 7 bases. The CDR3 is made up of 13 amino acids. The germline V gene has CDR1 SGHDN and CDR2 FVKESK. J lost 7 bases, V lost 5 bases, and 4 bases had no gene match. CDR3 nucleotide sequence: TGTGCCAGCAGCTTGGGACAGCACGGGGAGCTGTTTTTT. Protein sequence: CASSLGQHGELFF.

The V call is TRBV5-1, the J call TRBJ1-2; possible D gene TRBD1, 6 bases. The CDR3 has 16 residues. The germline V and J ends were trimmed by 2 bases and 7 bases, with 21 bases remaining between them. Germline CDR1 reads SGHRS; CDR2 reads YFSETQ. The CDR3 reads CASSFSTQQGKGGYTF. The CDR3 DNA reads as TGCGCCAGCAGCTTTAGTACCCAGCAGGGGAAGGGTGGCTACACCTTC.

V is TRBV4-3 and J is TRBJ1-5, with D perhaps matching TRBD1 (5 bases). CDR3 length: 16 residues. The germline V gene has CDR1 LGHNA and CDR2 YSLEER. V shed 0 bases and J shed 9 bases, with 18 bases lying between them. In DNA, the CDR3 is TGCGCCAGCAGCCAAGATCGGGACCGCTCCTTAGGGCCCCAGCATTTT. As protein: CASSQDRDRSLGPQHF.

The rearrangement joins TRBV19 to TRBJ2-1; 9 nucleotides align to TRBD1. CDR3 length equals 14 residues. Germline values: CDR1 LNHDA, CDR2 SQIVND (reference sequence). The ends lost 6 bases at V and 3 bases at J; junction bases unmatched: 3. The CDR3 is CASSRDRDYNEQFF. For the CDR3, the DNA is TGTGCCAGTAGCAGGGACAGGGACTACAATGAGCAGTTCTTC.

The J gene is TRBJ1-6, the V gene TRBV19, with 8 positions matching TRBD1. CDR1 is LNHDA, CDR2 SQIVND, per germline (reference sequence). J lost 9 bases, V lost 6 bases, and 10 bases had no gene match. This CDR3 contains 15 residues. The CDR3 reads CASSGQGTGSSPLHF. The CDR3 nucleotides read TGTGCCAGTAGCGGACAGGGAACGGGTAGTTCACCCCTCCACTTT.